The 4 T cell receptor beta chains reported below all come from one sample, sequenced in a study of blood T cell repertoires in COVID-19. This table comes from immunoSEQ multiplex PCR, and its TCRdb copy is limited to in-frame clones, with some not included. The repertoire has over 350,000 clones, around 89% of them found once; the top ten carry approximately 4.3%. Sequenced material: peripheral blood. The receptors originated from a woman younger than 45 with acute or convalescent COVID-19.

CDR3 nucleotides: TGTGCCAGCAGCTATTACAGGGTTTCTAATAATTCACCCCTCCACTTT. Residues: CASSYYRVSNNSPLHF. This chain joins TRBV7-2 and TRBJ1-6; D is possibly TRBD1 (6 bases). V was pared by 4 bases and J by 5 bases, with 15 bases between. CDR1 is SGHTA and CDR2 is FQGNSA in the germline V gene. The length of the CDR3 is 16 residues.

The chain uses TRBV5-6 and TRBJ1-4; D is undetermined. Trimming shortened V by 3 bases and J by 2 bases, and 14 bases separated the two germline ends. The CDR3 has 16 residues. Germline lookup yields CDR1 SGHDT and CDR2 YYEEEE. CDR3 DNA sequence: TGTGCCAGCAGCTGGTCGCGGGAGTTCACTAATGAAAAACTGTTTTTT. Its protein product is CASSWSREFTNEKLFF.

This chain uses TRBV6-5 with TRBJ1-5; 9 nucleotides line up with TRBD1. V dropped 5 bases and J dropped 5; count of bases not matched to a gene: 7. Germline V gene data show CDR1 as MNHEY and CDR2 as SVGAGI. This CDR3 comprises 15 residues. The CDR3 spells CASSLGTGSYQPQHF. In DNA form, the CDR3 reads TGTGCCAGCAGTCTAGGGACAGGGAGCTATCAGCCCCAGCATTTT.

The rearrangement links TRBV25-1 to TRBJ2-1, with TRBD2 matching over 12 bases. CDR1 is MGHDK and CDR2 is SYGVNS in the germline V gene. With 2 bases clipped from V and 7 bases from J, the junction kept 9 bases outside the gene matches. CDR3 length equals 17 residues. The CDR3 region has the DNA TGTGCCAGCAGTGAAACCCTAGCGGGGGGGCGTCTTAATGAGCAGTTCTTC. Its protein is CASSETLAGGRLNEQFF.